A selection of T cell receptor beta chains follows, all from one sample in a study of cytomegalovirus exposure and HLA in healthy donors. Method: immunoSEQ multiplex PCR; TCRdb's copy keeps in-frame clones and lacks some. This table holds roughly 95,000 clones, around 85% found once. The material sequenced was PBMCs. Source of these receptors: a man aged 18 to 29 in good health and CMV-seropositive. Each CDR3 is given with its conserved first and last residue. The D gene is left open where the match is weak. The size of a clone is reported for some rows only, either as once, few or many, or as a class for expanded clones.

>.|TRBV4-2|.|TRBJ2-6
CASSEGIKGRLQSRANVLTF
>TRBD1|TRBV15|.|TRBJ2-6
CATSRKTGSWTGANVLTF
>.|TRBV7-8|.|TRBJ2-7
CASSGNRDSYEQYF
>.|TRBV30|.|TRBJ2-7
CAGGDASYEQYF
>TRBD2|TRBV2|.|TRBJ2-3
CASSDYTPSGSLVF
>.|TRBV11-2|once|TRBJ2-3
CASSLVVPADTQYF
>.|TRBV5-1|.|TRBJ1-1
CASSVGQWNTEAFF
>.|TRBV28|.|TRBJ1-5
CASSLGQANQPQHF
>.|TRBV11-3|.|TRBJ1-4
CASGSQGSKLFF
>TRBD2|TRBV5-4|.|TRBJ2-7
CASSLSVLTSGSSYEQYF
>TRBD1|TRBV29-1|.|TRBJ1-2
CSVEEWDRGAGYTF
>TRBD2|TRBV28|.|TRBJ2-3
CASSATSGRAPDTQYF
>TRBD2|TRBV13|.|TRBJ2-3
CASSAASGSATDTQYF
>.|TRBV6-1|.|TRBJ1-5
CASSLRGIENQPQHF
>.|TRBV7-8|.|TRBJ2-1
CASSLAWLADRNEQFF
>.|TRBV2|.|TRBJ2-2
CASSFRTDAAGELFF
>.|TRBV6-1|.|TRBJ1-1
CASRGTSYPAFF
>TRBD1|TRBV18|.|TRBJ2-2
CASSRDSANTGELFF
>TRBD1|TRBV27|.|TRBJ1-1
CASSRGGAGTEAFF